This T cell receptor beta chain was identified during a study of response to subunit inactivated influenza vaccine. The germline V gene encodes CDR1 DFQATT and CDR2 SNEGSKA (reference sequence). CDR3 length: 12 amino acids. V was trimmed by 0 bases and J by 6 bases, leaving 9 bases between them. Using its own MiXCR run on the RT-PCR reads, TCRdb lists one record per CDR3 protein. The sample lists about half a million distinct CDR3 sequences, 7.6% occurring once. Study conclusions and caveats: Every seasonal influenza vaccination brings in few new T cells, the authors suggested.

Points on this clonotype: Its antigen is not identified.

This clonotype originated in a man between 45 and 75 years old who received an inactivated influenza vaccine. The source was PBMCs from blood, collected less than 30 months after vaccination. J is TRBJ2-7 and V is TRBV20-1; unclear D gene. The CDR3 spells CSARDPPSEQYF. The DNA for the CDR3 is TGCAGTGCTAGAGACCCCCCAAGCGAGCAGTACTTC.